This T cell receptor beta chain was identified during a study of cytomegalovirus exposure and HLA in healthy donors. Comments on this clone: What it recognizes is unknown.

Germline V gene lookup returns CDR1 SGHTA and CDR2 FQGNSA. V lost 5 bases to trimming and J lost 7 bases, with 18 bases between them. The CDR3 spans 15 residues. Whole-study findings and limits: Earlier analysis looked at TCR beta V segments, and most were productive about 90% or about 30% of the time. What a later analysis reportedly showed was that an Asian-associated ancestry cluster had fewer N-insertions than the roughly 700-donor mean. For most TCR sequences rarity was the rule, although some public TCRs occurred in many donors.

The PCR ran on 60 Vbeta and 13 Jbeta primers. The authors' processing: Some 10 million shared chains were among the 60 million to 80 million unique TCR beta chains that a later analysis counted. Measured with immunoSEQ multiplex PCR; TCRdb has only the in-frame clones, and not every one. Clonal size and the V and J genes are those of that table, whereas D and trimming came from the DNA. The sample consists of about 130,000 clones, 65% to 85% of them appearing once. The chain links TRBV7-2 to TRBJ1-5; a weak D match, TRBD1 (5 bases). Sequenced: PBMCs. The TCR sequence derives from a man aged 45 to 65 in good health and CMV-seronegative. CDR3 in DNA: TGTGCCAGCAGCCCGACACTGGGGACTGAGCAGCCCCAGCATTTT. This sequence encodes CASSPTLGTEQPQHF.